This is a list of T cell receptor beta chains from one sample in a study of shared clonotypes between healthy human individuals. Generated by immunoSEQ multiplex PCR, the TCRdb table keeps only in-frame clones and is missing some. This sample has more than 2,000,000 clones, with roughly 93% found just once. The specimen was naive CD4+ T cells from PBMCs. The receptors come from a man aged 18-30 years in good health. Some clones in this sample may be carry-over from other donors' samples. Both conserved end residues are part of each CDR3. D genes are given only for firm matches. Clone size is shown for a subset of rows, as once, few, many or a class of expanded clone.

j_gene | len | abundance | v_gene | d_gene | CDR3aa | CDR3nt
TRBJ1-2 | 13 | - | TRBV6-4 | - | CASSDDGTYGYTF | TGTGCCAGCAGTGACGACGGCACCTATGGCTACACCTTC
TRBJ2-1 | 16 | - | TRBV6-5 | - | CASSSESAPSYNEQFF | TGTGCCAGCAGTTCCGAGTCGGCCCCCTCCTACAATGAGCAGTTCTTC
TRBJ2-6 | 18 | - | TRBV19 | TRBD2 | CASLRGGRGVPGANVLTF | TGTGCCAGCCTGAGGGGCGGGAGAGGTGTTCCTGGGGCCAACGTCCTGACTTTC
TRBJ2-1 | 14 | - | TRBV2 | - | CASSLSRGWNEQFF | TGTGCCAGCAGCCTCTCACGGGGCTGGAATGAGCAGTTCTTC
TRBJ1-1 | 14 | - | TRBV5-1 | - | CASSLGPGFTEAFF | TGCGCCAGCAGCTTGGGCCCGGGCTTCACTGAAGCTTTCTTT
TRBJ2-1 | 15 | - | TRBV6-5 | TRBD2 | CASSGLAGVHGEQFF | TGTGCCAGCAGTGGACTAGCGGGAGTTCATGGTGAGCAGTTCTTC
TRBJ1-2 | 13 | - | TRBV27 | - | CASSRASTYGYTF | TGTGCCAGCAGTCGTGCGTCCACCTATGGCTACACCTTC
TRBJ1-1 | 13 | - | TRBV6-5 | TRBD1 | CASTQQGHTEAFF | TGTGCCAGCACCCAACAGGGGCACACTGAAGCTTTCTTT
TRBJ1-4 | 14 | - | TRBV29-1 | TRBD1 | CSVPGQGSDEKLFF | TGCAGCGTCCCGGGACAGGGTAGTGATGAAAAACTGTTTTTT
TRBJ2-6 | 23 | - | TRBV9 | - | CASSVGPAGSAAQSDPGANVLTF | TGTGCCAGCAGCGTAGGGCCCGCCGGATCCGCGGCTCAGTCTGACCCTGGGGCCAACGTCCTGACTTTC
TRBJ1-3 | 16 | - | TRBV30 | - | CAWSVNLGFSGNTIYF | TGTGCCTGGAGTGTAAATTTGGGATTCTCTGGAAACACCATATATTTT
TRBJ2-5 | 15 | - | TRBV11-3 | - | CASSLTAGAAETQYF | TGTGCCAGCAGCTTAACTGCAGGGGCTGCCGAGACCCAGTACTTC
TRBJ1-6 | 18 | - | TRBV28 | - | CASSQGTVGSSYNSPLHF | TGTGCCAGCAGTCAGGGTACAGTGGGGAGCTCCTATAATTCACCCCTCCACTTT
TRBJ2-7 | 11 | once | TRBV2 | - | CASSREYEQYF | TGTGCCAGCAGTAGAGAGTACGAGCAGTACTTC
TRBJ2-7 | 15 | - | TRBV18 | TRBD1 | CASSPRDRSSYEQYF | TGTGCCAGCTCACCGCGGGACAGGTCCTCCTACGAGCAGTACTTC
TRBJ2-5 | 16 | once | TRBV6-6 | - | CASSYPPAGAKETQYF | TGTGCCAGCAGTTACCCCCCGGCAGGGGCAAAAGAGACCCAGTACTTC
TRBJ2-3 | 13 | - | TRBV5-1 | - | CASSSPGADTQYF | TGCGCCAGCAGCTCACCAGGGGCAGATACGCAGTATTTT
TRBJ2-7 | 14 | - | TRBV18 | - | CASSPVAGTAEQYF | TGTGCCAGCTCACCGGTTGCAGGGACGGCCGAGCAGTACTTC
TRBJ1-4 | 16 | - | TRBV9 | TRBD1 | CASSVSGTVEYGKLFF | TGTGCCAGCAGCGTTTCCGGGACAGTTGAATACGGAAAACTGTTTTTT
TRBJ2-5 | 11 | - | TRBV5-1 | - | CASSQSETQYF | TGCGCCAGCAGCCAAAGTGAGACCCAGTACTTC
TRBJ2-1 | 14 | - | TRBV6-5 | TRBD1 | CASSRRDSYNEQFF | TGTGCCAGCAGCCGCCGGGACAGCTACAATGAGCAGTTCTTC
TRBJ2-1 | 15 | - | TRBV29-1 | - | CSVEETGLGYNEQFF | TGCAGCGTTGAAGAAACAGGGTTAGGTTACAATGAGCAGTTCTTC
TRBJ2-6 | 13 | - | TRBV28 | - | CASSLTGANVLTF | TGTGCCAGCAGCCTTACTGGGGCCAACGTCCTGACTTTC
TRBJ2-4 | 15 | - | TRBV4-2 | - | CASSQDLIAKNIQYF | TGTGCCAGCAGCCAAGACTTAATAGCCAAAAACATTCAGTACTTC
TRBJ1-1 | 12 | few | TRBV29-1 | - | CSAEGGGTEAFF | TGCAGCGCCGAGGGCGGAGGCACTGAAGCTTTCTTT
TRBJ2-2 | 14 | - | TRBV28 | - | CASSPVGGGGELFF | TGTGCCAGCAGTCCAGTCGGGGGTGGCGGGGAGCTGTTTTTT
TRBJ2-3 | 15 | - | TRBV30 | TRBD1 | CAWSTGGISTDTQYF | TGTGCCTGGAGCACAGGGGGCATTAGCACAGATACGCAGTATTTT
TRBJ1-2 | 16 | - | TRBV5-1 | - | CASSPAGGRGDYGYTF | TGCGCCAGCAGCCCCGCCGGGGGGCGAGGCGACTATGGCTACACCTTC
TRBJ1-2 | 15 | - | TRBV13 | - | CASSPDRLIPYGYTF | TGTGCCAGCAGCCCCGACAGGCTTATTCCGTATGGCTACACCTTC
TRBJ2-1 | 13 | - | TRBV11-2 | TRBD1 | CASSSPRGFEQFF | TGTGCCAGCAGCTCCCCCAGGGGGTTCGAGCAGTTCTTC
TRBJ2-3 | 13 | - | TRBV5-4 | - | CASSFYYQDTQYF | TGTGCCAGCAGCTTTTACTATCAAGATACGCAGTATTTT
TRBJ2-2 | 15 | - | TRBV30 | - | CAWRGKVARAGELFF | TGTGCCTGGAGGGGAAAGGTAGCGCGAGCCGGGGAGCTGTTTTTT
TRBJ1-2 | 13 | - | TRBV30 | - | CAWSVQAVGGYTF | TGTGCCTGGAGTGTACAGGCAGTGGGTGGCTACACCTTC
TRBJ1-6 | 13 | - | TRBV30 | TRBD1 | CAWMGTANSPLHF | TGTGCCTGGATGGGGACAGCTAATTCACCCCTCCACTTT
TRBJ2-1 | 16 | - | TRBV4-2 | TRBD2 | CASTYWGTSGSNEQFF | TGTGCCAGCACCTACTGGGGGACTAGCGGGAGTAATGAGCAGTTCTTC
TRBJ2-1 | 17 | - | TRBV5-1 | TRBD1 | CASSFQAPTGANNEQFF | TGCGCCAGCAGCTTTCAAGCTCCGACAGGGGCTAACAATGAGCAGTTCTTC
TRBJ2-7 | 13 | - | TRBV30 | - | CACRTGRAYEQYF | TGTGCCTGCAGGACAGGGAGGGCATACGAGCAGTACTTC
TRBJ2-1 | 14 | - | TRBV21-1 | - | CASTRAQPYNEQFF | TGTGCCAGCACAAGGGCACAGCCCTACAATGAGCAGTTCTTC
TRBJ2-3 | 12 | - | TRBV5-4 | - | CASSLRTDTQYF | TGTGCCAGCAGCCTACGTACAGATACGCAGTATTTT
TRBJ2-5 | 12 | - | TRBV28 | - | CASSQGLKTQYF | TGTGCCAGCAGCCAGGGGTTGAAGACCCAGTACTTC
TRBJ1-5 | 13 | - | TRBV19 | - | CASSLQTNQPQHF | TGTGCCAGTAGTCTACAGACGAATCAGCCCCAGCATTTT
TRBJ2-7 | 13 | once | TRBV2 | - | CASRWDPTYEQYF | TGTGCCAGCAGGTGGGACCCTACCTACGAGCAGTACTTC